The rows below give T cell receptor beta chains drawn from one sample of a study of shared clonotypes between healthy human individuals. TCRdb keeps only in-frame clones here, not all; method: immunoSEQ multiplex PCR. This table has roughly 2 million clones, approximately 94% appearing once. The sample taken for sequencing was naive CD8+ T cells sorted from blood. The origin of the receptors is a man aged 18 to 29 in good health. The CDR3 runs from the conserved cysteine through the conserved F or W. The D gene is left open where the match is weak. Clone size is given for some rows only: seen once, a few or many times, or a class if the clone is expanded.

TRBJ1-5,TRBV28,-,-,TGTGCCAGCAGTTTAACGTGGGGCAGCCCAAATCAGCCCCAGCATTTT,CASSLTWGSPNQPQHF
TRBJ2-1,TRBV11-3,-,-,TGTGCCAGCAGTCGAGGGCTAGGTCGAGGGAATGAGCAGTTCTTC,CASSRGLGRGNEQFF
TRBJ1-2,TRBV27,TRBD1,-,TGTGCCAGCAGTCCACGGGACAGGGTTCGGTATGGCTACACCTTC,CASSPRDRVRYGYTF
TRBJ2-5,TRBV9,TRBD2,-,TGTGCCAGCAGCGCTAGCGGGGGTAGGGAGACCCAGTACTTC,CASSASGGRETQYF
TRBJ2-3,TRBV4-1,TRBD2,-,TGCGCCAGCAGCCAAGATCGGGCTAGCGGGGGTTACGATACGCAGTATTTT,CASSQDRASGGYDTQYF
TRBJ1-2,TRBV5-1,TRBD1,-,TGCGCCAGCAGCTTGGGGGACAGCGAACACTATGGCTACACCTTC,CASSLGDSEHYGYTF
TRBJ2-3,TRBV30,-,-,TGTGCCTGGGCGAAAGGGGGAGCGAGCACAGATACGCAGTATTTT,CAWAKGGASTDTQYF
TRBJ2-3,TRBV7-9,-,-,TGTGCCAGCAGCCCCGGGACTCATACGCAGTATTTT,CASSPGTHTQYF
TRBJ2-7,TRBV19,-,-,TGTGCCAGTAGTATAGCGGCGGAGAGCTCCTACGAGCAGTACTTC,CASSIAAESSYEQYF
TRBJ1-1,TRBV7-9,-,-,TGTGCCAGCAGCTTACGAACAGGGCCCACTGAAGCTTTCTTT,CASSLRTGPTEAFF
TRBJ2-7,TRBV7-2,-,-,TGTGCCAGCAGCACCCCCCCAGACAGCGCCTCCTACGAGCAGTACTTC,CASSTPPDSASYEQYF
TRBJ2-7,TRBV28,-,once,TGTGCCAGCAGTTTATCCGGGAGCTCCTACGAGCAGTACTTC,CASSLSGSSYEQYF
TRBJ2-7,TRBV11-2,TRBD1,-,TGTGCCAGCAGCTTCGGGACAGATCGGTACGAGCAGTACTTC,CASSFGTDRYEQYF
TRBJ1-4,TRBV19,-,once,TGTGCCAGTAGTATCGCTGAAAAACTGTTTTTT,CASSIAEKLFF
TRBJ2-7,TRBV2,TRBD2,-,TGTGCCAGCAATCCCAGCGGGGCCCACGAGCAGTACTTC,CASNPSGAHEQYF
TRBJ2-7,TRBV19,-,-,TGTGCCAGTAGTATAGACGGGTCCGGACTGGCATACGAGCAGTACTTC,CASSIDGSGLAYEQYF
TRBJ2-7,TRBV28,-,once,TGTGCCAGCACGCACACGGGGGTCTCCTACGAGCAGTACTTC,CASTHTGVSYEQYF
TRBJ2-2,TRBV27,-,-,TGTGCCAGCAGTACCTCACAGGGCGGGGAGCTGTTTTTT,CASSTSQGGELFF
TRBJ2-7,TRBV4-1,-,-,TGCGCCAGCAGCCCCCTGATCCGCTACGAGCAGTACTTC,CASSPLIRYEQYF
TRBJ2-5,TRBV28,-,-,TGTGCCAGCAGTTTTTACATACTAGCTTCTCAAGAGACCCAGTACTTC,CASSFYILASQETQYF
TRBJ1-2,TRBV30,-,many,TGTGCCTGGAGTACAGGGATTGGTGGCTACACCTTC,CAWSTGIGGYTF
TRBJ1-1,TRBV5-6,-,-,TGTGCCAGCAGCTTGTATGAGAACCAGGCTTTCTTT,CASSLYENQAFF
TRBJ2-2,TRBV27,-,-,TGTGCCAGCAGCGCTCCAAGTGGCGGGGAGCTGTTTTTT,CASSAPSGGELFF
TRBJ2-7,TRBV7-9,TRBD2,-,TGTTCAGCCAGCGGGAACCCATACGAGCAGTACTTC,CSASGNPYEQYF
TRBJ2-7,TRBV13,TRBD1,once,TGTGCCAGCAGCGGCGGGACAGGGGGCATCTACGAGCAGTACTTC,CASSGGTGGIYEQYF
TRBJ1-1,TRBV18,-,-,TGTGCCAGCTCACCAAGCGGCACTGAAGCTTTCTTT,CASSPSGTEAFF
TRBJ1-1,TRBV27,-,-,TGTGCCAGCAGTTTCGGGGGGATGAACACTGAAGCTTTCTTT,CASSFGGMNTEAFF
TRBJ1-4,TRBV7-8,TRBD1,-,TGTGCCAGCAGCCCAATCTGGTACAGGGGGGAAGAAAAACTGTTTTTT,CASSPIWYRGEEKLFF
TRBJ1-1,TRBV28,-,-,TGTGCCAGCAGTTTCAACCGGGACACCGGCGGCACTGAAGCTTTCTTT,CASSFNRDTGGTEAFF
TRBJ2-5,TRBV28,-,-,TGTGCCAGCAGTTTAGGACGCGGGGAGACCCAGTACTTC,CASSLGRGETQYF
TRBJ1-5,TRBV4-1,-,-,TGCGCCAGCAGCCAATCCCGACAGTTCAATCAGCCCCAGCATTTT,CASSQSRQFNQPQHF
TRBJ2-3,TRBV9,-,-,TGTGCCAGCAGGGAACCGACAGAGCGGCCCACAGATACGCAGTATTTT,CASREPTERPTDTQYF
TRBJ2-1,TRBV5-4,-,-,TGTGCCAGCAGCACAACTGGGAGTGAGCAGTTCTTC,CASSTTGSEQFF
TRBJ2-1,TRBV7-9,TRBD2,-,TGTGCCAGCAGCTTAGTGGGTAGCGGGCGGTACAATGAGCAGTTCTTC,CASSLVGSGRYNEQFF
TRBJ1-2,TRBV11-2,-,-,TGTGCCAGCAGCTTAGGTCCGGGACCGGGCCCGGTTTATGGCTACACCTTC,CASSLGPGPGPVYGYTF
TRBJ1-1,TRBV5-6,-,-,TGTGCCAGCAGCTTAGTAGGTGAAGCTTTCTTT,CASSLVGEAFF
TRBJ2-3,TRBV6-1,-,once,TGTGCCAGCAGTGTAATAGGGGGGGGCCCAGATACGCAGTATTTT,CASSVIGGGPDTQYF
TRBJ2-7,TRBV5-4,-,-,TGTGCCAGCAGCCCAGGGGGGGCCCCCGAGCAGTACTTC,CASSPGGAPEQYF
TRBJ1-1,TRBV5-6,-,-,TGTGCCAGCAGCTTTTCGAGTGGCACTGAAGCTTTCTTT,CASSFSSGTEAFF
TRBJ2-7,TRBV10-3,-,-,TGTGCCATCAGTACCGGGACTGCGACCTACGAGCAGTACTTC,CAISTGTATYEQYF
TRBJ1-2,TRBV29-1,TRBD1,-,TGCAGCGTTGAAGATCAAGACAGGGCGGGCTATGGCTACACCTTC,CSVEDQDRAGYGYTF
TRBJ2-1,TRBV7-8,TRBD2,once,TGTGCCAGCAGCTTACGGACTAGCGGCCTTGAGCAGTTCTTC,CASSLRTSGLEQFF
TRBJ2-7,TRBV6-5,TRBD2,-,TGTGCCAGCAGTTACCGGGAGGGGCAGGTGGGCGAGCAGTACTTC,CASSYREGQVGEQYF